This T cell receptor (beta chain) was captured in a study of Graves' ophthalmopathy and Graves' hyperthyroidism. V trimming: 4 bases; J trimming: 6 bases; junction bases outside the gene matches: 8. Germline CDR1 SGHRS, CDR2 YFSETQ. The CDR3 totals 14 residues. Thyroid ultrasound, orbital computed tomography, TRAb, serum thyroxine and clinical symptoms formed the basis of diagnosis. Researchers took RNA transcripts and amplified TCR beta CDR3 regions from them. RT-PCR in the first round used HTBI primers; a second-round multiplex PCR followed. MiXCR, applied by TCRdb to the multiplex PCR reads, yields one record per CDR3 protein. This table holds roughly 700,000 distinct CDR3 sequences, roughly 40% found once.

The sequence was obtained from an adult man with Graves' ophthalmopathy. Sample: peripheral blood. V usage is TRBV5-1 and J usage is TRBJ1-1; 8 positions match TRBD1. The CDR3 sequence: CASSKDRVVSEAFF. The CDR3 nucleotides are TGCGCCAGCAGCAAGGACAGGGTTGTGTCTGAAGCTTTCTTT.